The 27 T cell receptor beta chains presented below share a single source sample, sequenced in a study of blood T cell repertoires in COVID-19. Clones were read by immunoSEQ multiplex PCR, and TCRdb kept only the in-frame ones, dropping some. Among approximately 160,000 clones listed, approximately 86% were seen once. The sequenced material came from peripheral blood. These receptors all stem from a man between 60 and 75 years old with COVID-19, enrolled during active disease.

This chain connects TRBV20-1 to TRBJ1-5; TRBD1 agrees at 8 bases. The V gene's germline CDR1 is DFQATT and CDR2 SNEGSKA (reference sequence). The V gene end was trimmed by 7 bases and the J gene end by 7 bases; junction bases not matched to a gene: 3. The CDR3 totals 11 residues. The CDR3 DNA follows: TGCAGTGTCGGACAGGGCCAGCCCCAGCATTTT. It yields the protein CSVGQGQPQHF.

This chain joins TRBV20-1 and TRBJ1-2, with D tentatively TRBD1 (6 bases). CDR3 length: 11 amino acids. CDR1 and CDR2 from the germline V gene are DFQATT and SNEGSKA (reference sequence). The V gene lost 5 bases and the J gene lost 10 bases, with 14 bases spanning the gap. The CDR3 DNA reads as TGCAGTGCTGGAATACAGGGTGACTACACCTTC. This encodes CSAGIQGDYTF.

The chain employs TRBV7-2 and TRBJ1-1; the D gene is possibly TRBD1 (5 bases). Germline V gene sequence: CDR1 SGHTA, CDR2 FQGNSA. Trimming stripped 5 bases from V and 3 bases from J, with 10 bases between. The CDR3 has 13 amino acids. CDR3 nucleotides: TGTGCCAGCAGCCAGGGACTTTACACTGAAGCTTTCTTT. It specifies CASSQGLYTEAFF. Full variable domain (remainder filled in from reference TRBV7-2 and TRBJ1-1): GAGVSQSPSNKVTEKGKDVELRCDPISGHTALYWYRQSLGQGLEFLIYFQGNSAPDKSGLPSDRFSAERTGGSVSTLTIQRTQQEDSAVYLCASSQGLYTEAFFGQGTRLTVV.

Concerning this clone: Other DNA variants within this sample encode the same CDR3. The rearrangement uses TRBV2 and TRBJ2-3; possible D gene TRBD1, 5 bases. Trimming stripped 4 bases from V and 0 bases from J, with 8 bases between. CDR3 length equals 14 residues. Germline V CDR1 and CDR2: SNHLY, FYNNEI. CDR3: CASSGQGSTDTQYF. In nucleotides, the CDR3 is TGTGCCAGCAGTGGCCAGGGAAGCACAGATACGCAGTATTTT.

The V call is TRBV19, the J call TRBJ1-2; 9 bases match TRBD1. Germline V CDR1 and CDR2: LNHDA, SQIVND (reference sequence). The CDR3 extends over 17 amino acids. V was clipped by 4 bases and J by 3 bases; unmatched bases: 12. The CDR3 region has the DNA TGTGCCAGTAGTACCTCGACAGGGGGGAGGTACGACTATGGCTACACCTTC. Translation gives CASSTSTGGRYDYGYTF.

The chain carries TRBV18 and TRBJ2-5; 8 nucleotides align to TRBD2. The CDR3 covers 15 residues. CDR1 and CDR2 from the germline V gene are KGHSH and LQKENI. With V trimmed by 8 bases and J by 5 bases, 13 bases remained unmatched. This CDR3 is CASPPPEAGVETQYF. The DNA for the CDR3 is TGTGCCAGCCCCCCACCAGAAGCGGGAGTTGAGACCCAGTACTTC.

The rearrangement links TRBV19 to TRBJ1-2, with 12 bases matching TRBD1. The CDR3 covers 15 residues. V shed 3 bases and J 7 bases; nucleotides not matched to a gene: 6. Germline CDR1 LNHDA, CDR2 SQIVND (reference sequence). CDR3 coding DNA: TGTGCCAGTAGTATTCGGGACAGGGGGCGGTCTGGCTACACCTTC. Its protein is CASSIRDRGRSGYTF.

This clone is a singleton in its sample. The chain uses TRBV7-2 and TRBJ1-1; D is unclear. The CDR3 is 12 amino acids. CDR1 and CDR2 from the germline V gene are SGHTA and FQGNSA. The V gene lost 3 bases and the J gene lost 7 bases, with 9 bases spanning the gap. The CDR3, as DNA: TGTGCCAGCAGCTTTCAGGTGAATGAAGCTTTCTTT. Its translation: CASSFQVNEAFF.

The chain is built from TRBV29-1 and TRBJ2-7; D is possibly TRBD2 (6 bases). Germline CDR1 SQVTM, CDR2 ANQGSEA. The germline V and J ends were trimmed by 4 bases and 0 bases, with 10 bases remaining between them. The CDR3 runs to 13 residues. The CDR3 DNA follows: TGCAGCGTTGCTCGGGGGTCCTCCTACGAGCAGTACTTC. It translates to CSVARGSSYEQYF.

This clone was seen repeatedly, ten times or more. The chain is built from TRBV6-5 and TRBJ2-7; 9 bases map to TRBD1. The CDR3 sequence is 13 residues long. Germline values: CDR1 MNHEY, CDR2 SVGAGI. Germline trimming cut 6 bases from V and 2 bases from J; bases unmatched to any gene: 2. The CDR3 sequence: CASRRTGAYEQYF. The CDR3 DNA reads TGTGCCAGCAGGCGGACAGGGGCCTACGAGCAGTACTTC.

This sequence joins TRBV9 and TRBJ1-5; 7 bases line up with TRBD1. Germline V gene data show CDR1 as SGDLS and CDR2 as YYNGEE. The CDR3 contains 14 residues. J lost 1 base, V lost 4 bases, and 2 bases had no gene match. The CDR3 here is CASSSGQSNQPQHF. The DNA for the CDR3 is TGTGCCAGCAGCTCGGGACAGAGCAATCAGCCCCAGCATTTT. Based on the CDR3 plus reference TRBV9 and TRBJ1-5, the full variable domain is DSGVTQTPKHLITATGQRVTLRCSPRSGDLSVYWYQQSLDQGLQFLIQYYNGEERAKGNILERFSAQQFPDLHSELNLSSLELGDSALYFCASSSGQSNQPQHFGDGTRLSIL.

The V gene is TRBV10-3, the J gene TRBJ2-7; D may be TRBD2 (5 bases). Trimming removed 6 bases from V and 4 bases from J, with 10 bases in between. CDR3 length equals 12 residues. Germline CDR1 is ENHRY and CDR2 is SYGVKD. The CDR3 DNA reads as TGTGCCATCAGCCCCGGACTGTACGAGCAGTACTTC. Amino acids: CAISPGLYEQYF.

This clone was detected a few times. V usage is TRBV5-1 and J usage is TRBJ1-4; 7 bases fit TRBD1. V lost 0 bases to trimming and J lost 6 bases; unmatched junction nucleotides: 11. This CDR3 contains 17 residues. Germline lookup yields CDR1 SGHRS and CDR2 YFSETQ. CDR3 residues: CASSLEGRQGGHEKLFF. The CDR3, as DNA: TGCGCCAGCAGCTTGGAGGGTCGACAGGGAGGACATGAAAAACTGTTTTTT. Supplemented by reference TRBV5-1 and TRBJ1-4, the full variable domain reads KAGVTQTPRYLIKTRGQQVTLSCSPISGHRSVSWYQQTPGQGLQFLFEYFSETQRNKGNFPGRFSGRQFSNSRSEMNVSTLELGDSALYLCASSLEGRQGGHEKLFFGSGTQLSVL.

The table lists this clone with a few counts. The genes are TRBV4-2 and TRBJ2-3; D may be TRBD2 (5 bases). The CDR3 runs to 15 residues. V dropped 0 bases and J dropped 4 bases, with 11 bases sitting between them. CDR1 and CDR2 (germline): LGHNA, YNFKEQ. The DNA for the CDR3 is TGTGCCAGCAGCCAAGAGCGACTATCCCCAGATACGCAGTATTTT. Its protein is CASSQERLSPDTQYF.

This sequence joins TRBV6-5 and TRBJ1-2; no clear D. In germline, CDR1 is MNHEY, CDR2 SVGAGI. The germline V and J ends were trimmed by 4 bases and 0 bases, with 9 bases remaining between them. This CDR3 comprises 14 residues. CDR3 coding DNA: TGTGCCAGCAGTTTTCGAGGGCCTAACTATGGCTACACCTTC. It translates to CASSFRGPNYGYTF.

The J gene is TRBJ2-7, the V gene TRBV9, with TRBD1 as a possible D gene (6 bases). The CDR3 runs 16 residues. CDR1 and CDR2 (germline): SGDLS, YYNGEE. V lost 3 bases, J lost 4 bases, and 20 bases lay in between. In DNA form, the CDR3 reads TGTGCCAGCAGCGCCCGGGACACCGGGACCAATTACGAGCAGTACTTC. Residues: CASSARDTGTNYEQYF.

The CDR3 spells CATSREAGASYEQYF. Written as DNA, the CDR3 is TGTGCCACCAGCAGAGAGGCAGGGGCGTCCTACGAGCAGTACTTC. The chain employs TRBV15 and TRBJ2-7; possibly TRBD1 for D (6 bases). The V gene lost 0 bases and the J gene lost 1 base, with 10 bases spanning the gap. This CDR3 spans 15 amino acids. Germline V gives CDR1 LNHNV, CDR2 YYDKDF (reference sequence).

The rearrangement links TRBV6-6 to TRBJ1-1, with D maybe TRBD1 (6 bases). Trimming removed 4 bases at V and 3 bases at J, with 12 bases between. The CDR3 sequence is 14 residues long. The germline CDR1 and CDR2 sequences are MNHNY and SVGAGI (reference sequence). The CDR3 spells CASSFLEGDTEAFF. The CDR3 DNA reads TGTGCCAGCAGTTTTCTTGAGGGGGACACTGAAGCTTTCTTT.

Worth noting for this clone: Its ends do not fully match the called genes, so a read error is possible. The chain recombines TRBV10-3 with TRBJ2-7; 9 bases match TRBD1. Germline V CDR1 and CDR2: ENHRY, SYGVKD. CDR3 size: 15 residues. The CDR3 nucleotides read TGTGCCATCAGTGAACCGGGACAGGGCTCCGACGAGCAGTACTTC. This gives the protein CAISEPGQGSDEQYF.

V is TRBV7-2 and J is TRBJ2-7, with 7 bases fitting TRBD2. This CDR3 is built from 16 residues. Germline CDR1 reads SGHTA; CDR2 reads FQGNSA. The trim removed 1 base at V and 2 bases at J, leaving 8 bases unmatched. CDR3 bases: TGTGCCAGCAGCTTAGGAGCCAGCGGGGCCCCCTACGAGCAGTACTTC. Translated: CASSLGASGAPYEQYF. Full variable domain (rest looked up from reference TRBV7-2 and TRBJ2-7): GAGVSQSPSNKVTEKGKDVELRCDPISGHTALYWYRQSLGQGLEFLIYFQGNSAPDKSGLPSDRFSAERTGGSVSTLTIQRTQQEDSAVYLCASSLGASGAPYEQYFGPGTRLTVT.

This clone showed up just once. The V and J genes are TRBV29-1 and TRBJ1-1, with no clear D. The CDR3 is made up of 15 amino acids. The germline CDR1 and CDR2 sequences are SQVTM and ANQGSEA. V lost 4 bases and J lost 1, with 16 bases in between. The CDR3 DNA reads TGCAGCGTTGTGCCGATCCTCGCGGCGAACACTGAAGCTTTCTTT. Protein sequence: CSVVPILAANTEAFF.

The V and J genes are TRBV20-1 and TRBJ1-2; a weak D match, TRBD1 (6 bases). V lost 3 bases to trimming and J lost 10 bases, with 15 bases between them. The CDR3 sequence is 12 residues long. Germline loops: CDR1 DFQATT, CDR2 SNEGSKA (reference sequence). The CDR3 reads CSASSLDSSYTF. In nucleotides, the CDR3 is TGCAGTGCTAGTTCTTTGGACAGCTCCTACACCTTC.

The chain is built from TRBV28 and TRBJ1-5; 9 bases align to TRBD1. The CDR3 length is 16 residues. V trimming: 5 bases; J trimming: 7 bases; junction bases outside the gene matches: 12. Germline CDR1 reads MDHEN; CDR2 reads SYDVKM. The CDR3, as DNA: TGTGCCAGCAGTCCTCCGGGACAGGGAAAGGGCCAGCCCCAGCATTTT. Translation gives CASSPPGQGKGQPQHF.

The chain carries TRBV7-3 and TRBJ1-3; D gene ambiguous. The length of the CDR3 is 13 residues. V shed 4 bases and J shed 6 bases, with 10 bases lying between them. Germline CDR1 reads SGHTA; CDR2 reads FQGTGA. The DNA for the CDR3 is TGTGCCAGCAGCTCGACATCCCTAAACACCATATATTTT. It codes for CASSSTSLNTIYF.

The chain couples TRBV19 to TRBJ1-2; TRBD1 matches 9 bases. CDR3 length: 14 amino acids. The junction had 11 bases not matched to a gene; V was cut back by 7 bases and J by 8 bases. Germline V gives CDR1 LNHDA, CDR2 SQIVND (reference sequence). The DNA of the CDR3 is TGTGCCAGTACGCCGGGACAGGGAGTGAAGGGCTACACCTTC. Its translation: CASTPGQGVKGYTF.

The gene calls are TRBV5-1 and TRBJ1-1; D call uncertain. From germline, CDR1 is SGHRS and CDR2 YFSETQ. The CDR3 is 14 amino acids. The V gene lost 1 base and the J gene lost 6 bases, with 13 bases spanning the gap. The CDR3 DNA follows: TGCGCCAGCAGCTTGAGTGCGGGGAGGGCTGAAGCTTTCTTT. Its translation is CASSLSAGRAEAFF.

The chain uses TRBV25-1 and TRBJ2-1; possibly TRBD2 for D (6 bases). The CDR3 totals 13 residues. V was pared by 6 bases and J by 6 bases, with 12 bases between. Germline V gives CDR1 MGHDK, CDR2 SYGVNS. The CDR3 spells CASREGSSNEQFF. The CDR3, as DNA: TGTGCCAGCAGGGAGGGATCTAGCAATGAGCAGTTCTTC.